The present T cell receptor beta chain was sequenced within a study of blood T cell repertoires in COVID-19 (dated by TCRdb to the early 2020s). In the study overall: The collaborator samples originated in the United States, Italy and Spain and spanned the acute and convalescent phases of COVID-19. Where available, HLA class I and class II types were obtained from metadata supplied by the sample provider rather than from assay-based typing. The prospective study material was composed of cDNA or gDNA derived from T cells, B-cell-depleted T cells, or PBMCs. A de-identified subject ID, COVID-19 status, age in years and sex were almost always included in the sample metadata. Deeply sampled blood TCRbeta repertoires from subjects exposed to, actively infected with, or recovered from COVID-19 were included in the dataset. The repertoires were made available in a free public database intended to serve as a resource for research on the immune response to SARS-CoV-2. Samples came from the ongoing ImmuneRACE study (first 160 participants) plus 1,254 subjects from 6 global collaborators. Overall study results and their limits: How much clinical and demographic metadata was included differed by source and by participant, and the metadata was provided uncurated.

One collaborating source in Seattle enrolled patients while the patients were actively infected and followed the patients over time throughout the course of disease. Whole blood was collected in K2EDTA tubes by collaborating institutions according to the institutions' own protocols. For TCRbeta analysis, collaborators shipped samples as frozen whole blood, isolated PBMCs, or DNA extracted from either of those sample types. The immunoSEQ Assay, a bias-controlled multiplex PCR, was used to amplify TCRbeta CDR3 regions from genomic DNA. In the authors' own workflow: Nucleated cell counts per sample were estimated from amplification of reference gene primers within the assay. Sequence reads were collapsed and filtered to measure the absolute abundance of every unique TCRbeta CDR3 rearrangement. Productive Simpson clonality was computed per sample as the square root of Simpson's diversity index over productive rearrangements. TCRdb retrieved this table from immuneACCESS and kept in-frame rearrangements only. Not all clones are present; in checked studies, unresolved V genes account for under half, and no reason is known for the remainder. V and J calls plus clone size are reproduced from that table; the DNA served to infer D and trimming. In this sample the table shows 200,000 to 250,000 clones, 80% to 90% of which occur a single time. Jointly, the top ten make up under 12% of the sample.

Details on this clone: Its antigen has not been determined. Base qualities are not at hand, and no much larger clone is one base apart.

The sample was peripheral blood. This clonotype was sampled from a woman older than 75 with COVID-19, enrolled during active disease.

The DNA sequence reads TGCGCCAGCAGCTTGAATACCAAAGCGGGATTGGAGACCCAGTACTTC. Its coded protein is CASSLNTKAGLETQYF. The chain is encoded by TRBV5-1 joined to TRBJ2-5, and TRBD2 aligns with 7 junction nucleotides. Trimming accounts for 1 base at V and 5 bases at J, while the number of junction bases matched to no gene is 11. CDR1 is given as SGHRS and CDR2 as YFSETQ, both from the germline V gene. Inclusive of the bounding cysteine and phenylalanine, the CDR3 is 16 residues long. Here the CDR3 DNA is all that survives: 48 bases in frame from base 1.